This T cell receptor (beta chain) comes out of a study of cytomegalovirus exposure and HLA in healthy donors. Findings and limits, study-wide: TCR beta sequences reportedly predicted most subjects' HLA-A and HLA-B alleles accurately.

PCR primers comprised 60 Vbeta and 13 Jbeta primers. The method was immunoSEQ multiplex PCR; TCRdb's version includes in-frame clones alone and lacks a portion of them. The sample shows fewer than 200,000 clones, about 81% of them seen only once. V dropped 4 bases and J dropped 2 bases, with 13 bases sitting between them. The CDR3 extends over 14 amino acids. Germline CDR1 reads SGHRS; CDR2 reads YFSETQ. This clone was observed a single time. Its antigen is unidentified. The V call is TRBV5-1, the J call TRBJ2-7; D gene unclear. Sequencing was performed on PBMCs. The receptor's source is a woman under 30 in good health and CMV-seronegative. The CDR3 region has the DNA TGCGCCAGCAGCCTCCCCTCTACGGCCTACGAGCAGTACTTC. The encoded protein is CASSLPSTAYEQYF.